Following are 29 T cell receptor beta chains from one sample sequenced in a study of T cells after yellow fever vaccination. TCRdb independently ran MiXCR on the 5' RACE reads; one entry per CDR3 protein. Of some 110,000 distinct CDR3 sequences detected, 8.4% appear once; the ten largest clones hold around 25%. The sample was CD8+ T cells sorted from PBMCs, taken 45 days after the yellow fever booster vaccination. The receptors were gathered from a man between 25 and 39 years old who received the YFV17D yellow fever vaccine.

This clonotype was counted between two and nine times. The rearrangement joins TRBV5-1 to TRBJ1-6, with 12 nucleotides matching TRBD1. CDR1 is SGHRS, CDR2 YFSETQ, per germline. Losses at the gene ends were 4 bases for V and 10 bases for J; bases not matched to a gene: 9. The CDR3 consists of 16 residues. The CDR3 reads CASSQGTGGVGSPLHF. As DNA, the CDR3 is TGCGCCAGCAGCCAAGGGACAGGGGGCGTTGGATCACCCCTCCACTTT.

This clonotype was seen repeatedly, ten times or more. J is TRBJ2-3 and V is TRBV4-3, with D maybe TRBD1 (6 bases). Trimming cost V 0 bases and J 2 bases, with 9 bases left between them. Germline V CDR1 and CDR2: LGHNA, YSLEER. This CDR3 is built from 15 residues. The CDR3 reads CASSQEGAITDTQYF. The CDR3 nucleotides are TGCGCCAGCAGCCAAGAGGGGGCGATCACAGATACGCAGTATTTT.

V gene TRBV11-2 combines with J gene TRBJ2-5; D gene ambiguous. This CDR3 comprises 11 residues. The V and J ends lost 10 bases and 2 bases respectively, with 8 bases between them. From germline, CDR1 is SGHAT and CDR2 FQNNGV. The CDR3 DNA reads TGTGCCACCTCGTATCAAGAGACCCAGTACTTC. It specifies CATSYQETQYF.

This clonotype was seen a few times. The genes are TRBV12-3 or TRBV12-4 and TRBJ2-3; TRBD2 agrees at 11 bases. This CDR3 has 16 residues. Trimming at V came to 5 bases and at J to 0 bases, leaving 4 bases not matched to a gene. The CDR3 loop reads CASSVGTSGSTDTQYF. The CDR3 bases are TGTGCCAGCAGTGTCGGGACTAGCGGTAGCACAGATACGCAGTATTTT.

The rearrangement uses TRBV12-3 or TRBV12-4 and TRBJ2-1; 10 nucleotides line up with TRBD1. V was pared by 5 bases and J by 9 bases, with 10 bases of the junction left unmatched. The CDR3 runs to 15 residues. The CDR3 loop reads CASSTGTGVATEQFF. The CDR3 DNA follows: TGTGCCAGCAGTACCGGGACAGGGGTCGCGACTGAGCAGTTCTTC.

This clonotype was counted at least ten times. The chain employs TRBV5-6 and TRBJ2-7, with D perhaps TRBD2 (6 bases). This CDR3 is 13 amino acids long. V lost 8 bases and J lost 2, with 14 bases in between. From germline, CDR1 is SGHDT and CDR2 YYEEEE. The CDR3 DNA follows: TGTGCCAGTACAGGAGGGTTTGCCTACGAGCAGTACTTC. Its translation is CASTGGFAYEQYF.

Details on this clonotype: A much larger clone lies one base from this, so it may be a read error. The chain recombines TRBV20-1 with TRBJ2-5; tentatively, D is TRBD1 (6 bases). The CDR3 is 14 amino acids. Germline V lookup: CDR1 DFQATT, CDR2 SNEGSKA (reference sequence). CDR3 region: CSADRSPYHETQYF. CDR3 DNA sequence: TGCAGTGCCGACAGGTCCCCGTACCACGAGACCCAGTACTTC.

The table lists this clonotype with many counts. The rearrangement links TRBV20-1 to TRBJ2-7; 8 positions agree with TRBD1. This CDR3 has 13 amino acids. Germline V gene data show CDR1 as DFQATT and CDR2 as SNEGSKA (reference sequence). With 6 bases clipped from V and 4 bases from J, the junction kept 8 bases outside the gene matches. The CDR3 DNA is TGCAGTGCGCGGACAGGGAGCCTTTACGAGCAGTACTTC. Translated, it gives CSARTGSLYEQYF.

A note on this clonotype: Since a much larger clone is just one base distant, this may be a read error. The chain uses TRBV27 and TRBJ2-1, with 11 bases fitting TRBD2. The CDR3 loop spans 15 amino acids. Per the germline V gene, CDR1 is MNHEY and CDR2 is SMNVEV (reference sequence). The CDR3 DNA sequence: TGTGCCAGCAGTTTTCCGGGACTAGCGGACAATGAGCTGTTCTTC. The encoded protein is CASSFPGLADNELFF.

This clonotype was observed many times. The chain is built from TRBV15 and TRBJ2-7, with D uncertain. This CDR3 contains 15 residues. V was clipped by 5 bases and J by 0 bases, with 14 bases between them. Per germline, CDR1 LNHNV and CDR2 YYDKDF (reference sequence). In nucleotides, the CDR3 is TGTGCCACCAGCGAAAGGACGATCAACTCCTACGAGCAGTACTTC. Encoded protein: CATSERTINSYEQYF.

This clonotype was seen ten or more times. The rearrangement joins TRBV4-1 to TRBJ2-7, with 9 positions matching TRBD2. Trimming at V came to 4 bases and at J to 2 bases, leaving 9 bases not matched to a gene. The CDR3 is made up of 16 amino acids. Germline V gene sequence: CDR1 MGHRA, CDR2 YSYEKL. The CDR3 DNA reads TGCGCCAGCAGCCGGCTAATAGCGGGAGCGACCTACGAGCAGTACTTC. Amino acids: CASSRLIAGATYEQYF.

This clonotype was seen only a few times. This rearrangement joins TRBV29-1 to TRBJ2-7; D is uncertain. The V end lost 7 bases, the J end lost 4 bases, and 11 bases lay between the germline ends. This CDR3 spans 11 amino acids. Germline CDR1 reads SQVTM; CDR2 reads ANQGSEA. The CDR3 spells CSALVSYEQYF. The DNA for the CDR3 is TGCAGCGCGTTAGTATCGTACGAGCAGTACTTC.

This clonotype was detected only a few times. The chain links TRBV10-2 to TRBJ2-2; 14 positions agree with TRBD2. The CDR3 extends over 16 amino acids. V was clipped by 2 bases and J by 8 bases; unmatched bases: 4. From germline, CDR1 is WSHSY and CDR2 SAAADI. The CDR3 nucleotides read TGCGCCAGCAGTGAGGGGACTAGCGGGAGATCGGGGGAGCTGTTTTTT. This codes for CASSEGTSGRSGELFF.

This clonotype was seen ten or more times. This chain links TRBV19 with TRBJ2-1; TRBD2 matches at 10 bases. CDR1 and CDR2 (germline): LNHDA, SQIVND (reference sequence). Unmatched junction bases numbered 3, after V lost 8 bases and J lost 8 bases. The CDR3 is 12 residues long. The CDR3 nucleotides read TGTGCCAGTGCTAGCGGGAGTGATGAGCAGTTCTTC. Translating gives CASASGSDEQFF.

This clonotype came up many times. The V call is TRBV2, the J call TRBJ2-4; 8 nucleotides line up with TRBD2. Germline CDR1 SNHLY, CDR2 FYNNEI. The CDR3 covers 19 residues. After removal of 6 bases from V and 0 bases from J, the junction contained 16 bases not matched to a gene. CDR3 sequence (DNA): TGTGCCAGCAGCTCGTTTGGTAGCGGGGAAGTACTAGCCAAAAACATTCAGTACTTC. Its translation: CASSSFGSGEVLAKNIQYF.

This clonotype was seen many times. The chain joins TRBV20-1 to TRBJ1-2; 7 positions match TRBD1. J gave up 8 bases and V 2 bases, and 8 bases lay outside the gene matches. From germline, CDR1 is DFQATT and CDR2 SNEGSKA (reference sequence). The CDR3 runs 13 residues. The CDR3 sequence: CSARSQGLGGYTF. The CDR3 region has the DNA TGCAGTGCTAGATCACAGGGGCTTGGCGGCTACACCTTC.

There are many counts of this clonotype. The J gene is TRBJ2-1, the V gene TRBV7-8, with D possibly called TRBD1 or TRBD2 (6 bases each). This CDR3 has 15 amino acids. The V and J ends lost 4 bases and 6 bases respectively, with 16 bases between them. Germline V lookup: CDR1 SGHVS, CDR2 FQNEAQ. This chain's CDR3 is CASSSGGGMVNEQFF. CDR3 sequence (DNA): TGTGCCAGCAGCTCCGGAGGGGGGATGGTCAATGAGCAGTTCTTC.

This clonotype was recorded at least ten times. The chain links TRBV14 to TRBJ2-4, with D tentatively TRBD2 (5 bases). The germline V gene encodes CDR1 SGHDN and CDR2 FVKESK. Trimming removed 1 base from V and 0 bases from J, with 10 bases in between. This CDR3 is built from 16 residues. The chain's CDR3 is CASSQGGSLAKNIQYF. The CDR3 nucleotides are TGTGCCAGCAGCCAAGGAGGGTCCCTAGCCAAAAACATTCAGTACTTC. Full variable domain (rest looked up from reference TRBV14 and TRBJ2-4): EAGVTQFPSHSVIEKGQTVTLRCDPISGHDNLYWYRRVMGKEIKFLLHFVKESKQDESGMPNNRFLAERTGGTYSTLKVQPAELEDSGVYFCASSQGGSLAKNIQYFGAGTRLSVL.

This clonotype has a count of ten or more. The chain combines TRBV12-3 or TRBV12-4 with TRBJ2-1; 7 bases map to TRBD2. This CDR3 comprises 14 residues. Losses at the gene ends were 8 bases for V and 0 bases for J; bases not matched to a gene: 4. This CDR3 reads CASSRGGSYNEQFF. The CDR3 nucleotides read TGTGCCAGCTCCCGCGGGGGCTCCTACAATGAGCAGTTCTTC.

At least ten counts were recorded for this clonotype. V usage is TRBV9 and J usage is TRBJ2-2; weak D call: TRBD2 (5 bases). Per germline, CDR1 SGDLS and CDR2 YYNGEE. Trimming stripped 4 bases from V and 1 base from J, with 11 bases between. The CDR3 contains 15 residues. DNA for the CDR3: TGTGCCAGCAGCTCAGAAGGGAGGAACACCGGGGAGCTGTTTTTT. As protein: CASSSEGRNTGELFF.

The chain has TRBV7-2 and TRBJ2-7; D call uncertain. CDR1 and CDR2 (germline): SGHTA, FQGNSA. Between the trimmed V and J ends, which lost 4 bases and 4 bases, there was a span of 23 bases. This CDR3 spans 17 amino acids. The CDR3 DNA follows: TGTGCCAGCAGCTCCGACCCAGCCTTTGGAGTTGTTTACGAGCAGTACTTC. Amino acid sequence: CASSSDPAFGVVYEQYF.

The sample holds many counts of this clonotype. The chain couples TRBV5-1 to TRBJ2-1; 9 positions agree with TRBD2. There are 15 residues in the CDR3. Unmatched junction bases numbered 4, after V lost 0 bases and J lost 6 bases. Looked up from germline, CDR1 is SGHRS and CDR2 is YFSETQ. CDR3 amino acids: CASSLASGAANEQFF. The CDR3 DNA sequence: TGCGCCAGCAGCTTGGCTAGCGGGGCAGCCAATGAGCAGTTCTTC.

The chain carries TRBV29-1 and TRBJ2-3, with a possible D match to TRBD1 (5 bases). V was clipped by 3 bases and J by 5 bases, with 15 bases between them. Per the germline V gene, CDR1 is SQVTM and CDR2 is ANQGSEA. The CDR3 sequence is 14 residues long. In nucleotides, the CDR3 is TGCAGCGTTGATGAGCAGGGTATGGTAGATACGCAGTATTTT. It specifies CSVDEQGMVDTQYF.

This clonotype was counted at least ten times. The V gene is TRBV12-3 or TRBV12-4, the J gene TRBJ2-1; D unclear. The CDR3 loop spans 14 amino acids. With 6 bases removed from V and 0 bases from J, the gap between germline ends came to 9 bases. The CDR3 DNA sequence: TGTGCCAGCAGCCCATGGGGCTCCTACAATGAGCAGTTCTTC. This codes for CASSPWGSYNEQFF.

The sample holds many counts of this clonotype. The chain joins TRBV25-1 to TRBJ1-2; possibly TRBD1 for D (5 bases). The V end was cut by 1 base, the J end by 6 bases, with 12 bases between. CDR1 and CDR2 (germline): MGHDK, SYGVNS. This CDR3 region has 14 residues. The CDR3 sequence: CASSESLGAHGYTF. The CDR3 DNA follows: TGTGCCAGCAGTGAATCTTTAGGGGCGCATGGCTACACCTTC.

The chain recombines TRBV3-1 with TRBJ2-7; the D is unclear. Germline CDR1 LGHDT, CDR2 YNNKEL (reference sequence). The CDR3 length is 13 residues. Trimming stripped 4 bases from V and 4 bases from J, with 11 bases between. The CDR3 DNA reads TGTGCCAGCAGCCCGCGATCCTTTTACGAGCAGTACTTC. Translated: CASSPRSFYEQYF.

At least ten counts were recorded for this clonotype. The chain joins TRBV11-2 to TRBJ2-5; TRBD2 matches 9 bases. Losses at the gene ends were 5 bases for V and 2 bases for J; bases not matched to a gene: 6. CDR1 SGHAT and CDR2 FQNNGV come from the germline V gene. The CDR3 has 15 amino acids. CDR3 residues: CASSRGLATQETQYF. The CDR3 region has the DNA TGTGCCAGCAGCCGTGGACTAGCGACACAAGAGACCCAGTACTTC.

This clonotype has just a few counts. This chain connects TRBV6-2 or TRBV6-3 to TRBJ2-7; no clear D. The CDR3 spans 13 residues. The germline V and J ends were trimmed by 6 bases and 3 bases, with 12 bases remaining between them. The germline V gene encodes CDR1 MNHEY and CDR2 SVGEGT. As DNA, the CDR3 is TGTGCCAGCAGCTTTGGTCAGTTCTACGAGCAGTACTTC. Residues: CASSFGQFYEQYF.

This clonotype has at least ten counts. The rearrangement uses TRBV29-1 and TRBJ2-1; the match to TRBD1 covers 7 bases. There are 14 residues in the CDR3. Germline V gives CDR1 SQVTM, CDR2 ANQGSEA. V was clipped by 1 base and J by 12 bases; unmatched bases: 12. Written as DNA, the CDR3 is TGCAGCGTTGAAGTTAGGACAGGCCCTCCCTTGCAGTTCTTC. Residues: CSVEVRTGPPLQFF.